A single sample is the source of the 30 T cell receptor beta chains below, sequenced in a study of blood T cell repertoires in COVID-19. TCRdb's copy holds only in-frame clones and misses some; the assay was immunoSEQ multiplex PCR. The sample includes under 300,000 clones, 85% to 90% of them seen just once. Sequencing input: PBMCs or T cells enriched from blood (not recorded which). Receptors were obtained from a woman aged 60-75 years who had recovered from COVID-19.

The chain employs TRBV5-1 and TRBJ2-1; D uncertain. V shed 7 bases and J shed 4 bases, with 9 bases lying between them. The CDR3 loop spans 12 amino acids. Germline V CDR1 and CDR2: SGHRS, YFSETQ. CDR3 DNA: TGCGCCAGCTCAGAGGTATACAATGAGCAGTTCTTC. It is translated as CASSEVYNEQFF. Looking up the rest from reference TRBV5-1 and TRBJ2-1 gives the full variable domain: KAGVTQTPRYLIKTRGQQVTLSCSPISGHRSVSWYQQTPGQGLQFLFEYFSETQRNKGNFPGRFSGRQFSNSRSEMNVSTLELGDSALYLCASSEVYNEQFFGPGTRLTVL.

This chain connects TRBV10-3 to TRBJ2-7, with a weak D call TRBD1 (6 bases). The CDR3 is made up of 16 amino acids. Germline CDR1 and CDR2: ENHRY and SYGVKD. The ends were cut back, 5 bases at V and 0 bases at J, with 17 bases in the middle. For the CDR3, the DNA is TGTGCCATCAGTTATACACAGGGTAGGTCCTCCTACGAGCAGTACTTC. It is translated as CAISYTQGRSSYEQYF.

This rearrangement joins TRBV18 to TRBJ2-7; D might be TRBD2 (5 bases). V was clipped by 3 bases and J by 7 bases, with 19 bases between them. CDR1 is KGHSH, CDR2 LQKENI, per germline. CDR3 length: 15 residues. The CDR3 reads CASSPVKSGRREQYF. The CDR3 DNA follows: TGTGCCAGCTCACCTGTGAAAAGCGGTCGGCGTGAGCAGTACTTC.

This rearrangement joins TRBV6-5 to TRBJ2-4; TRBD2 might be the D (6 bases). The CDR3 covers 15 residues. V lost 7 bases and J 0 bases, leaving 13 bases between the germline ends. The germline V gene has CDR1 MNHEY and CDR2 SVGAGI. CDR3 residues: CASISGTLAKNIQYF. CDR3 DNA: TGTGCCAGCATTAGCGGAACCCTAGCCAAAAACATTCAGTACTTC.

The CDR3 protein is CATSRDSGTGSYEQYF. The CDR3, as DNA: TGTGCCACCAGCAGAGATTCCGGGACAGGATCCTACGAGCAGTACTTC. The rearrangement joins TRBV15 to TRBJ2-7, with 8 bases identical to TRBD1. The V segment lost 0 bases and the J segment 1 base; nucleotides outside the gene matches: 5. Germline-derived CDR1 and CDR2 are LNHNV and YYDKDF (reference sequence). This CDR3 has 16 residues.

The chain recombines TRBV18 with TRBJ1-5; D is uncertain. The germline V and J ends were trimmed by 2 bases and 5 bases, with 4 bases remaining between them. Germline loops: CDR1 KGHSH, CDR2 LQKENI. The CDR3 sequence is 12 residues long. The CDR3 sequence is CASSPSDQPQHF. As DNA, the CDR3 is TGTGCCAGCTCACCATCCGATCAGCCCCAGCATTTT. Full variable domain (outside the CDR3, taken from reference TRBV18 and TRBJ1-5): NAGVMQNPRHLVRRRGQEARLRCSPMKGHSHVYWYRQLPEEGLKFMVYLQKENIIDESGMPKERFSAEFPKEGPSILRIQQVVRGDSAAYFCASSPSDQPQHFGDGTRLSIL.

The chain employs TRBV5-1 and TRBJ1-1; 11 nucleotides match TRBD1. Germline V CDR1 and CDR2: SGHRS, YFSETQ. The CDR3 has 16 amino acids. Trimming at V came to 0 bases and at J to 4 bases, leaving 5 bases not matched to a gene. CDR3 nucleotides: TGCGCCAGCAGCTTGGCCCGGGACAGGGGGAGCACTGAAGCTTTCTTT. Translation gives CASSLARDRGSTEAFF.

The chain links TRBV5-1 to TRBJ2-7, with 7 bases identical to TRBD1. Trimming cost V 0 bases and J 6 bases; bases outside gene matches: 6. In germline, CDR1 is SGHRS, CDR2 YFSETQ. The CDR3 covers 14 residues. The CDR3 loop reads CASSLAPTGVEQYF. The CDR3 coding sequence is TGCGCCAGCAGCTTGGCCCCAACAGGGGTCGAGCAGTACTTC.

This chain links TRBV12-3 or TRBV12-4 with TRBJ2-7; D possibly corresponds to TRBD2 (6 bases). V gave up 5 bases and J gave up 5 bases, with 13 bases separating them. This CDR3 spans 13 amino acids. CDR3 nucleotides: TGTGCCAGCAGTCCCCCGGGAGCCCACGAGCAGTACTTC. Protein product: CASSPPGAHEQYF.

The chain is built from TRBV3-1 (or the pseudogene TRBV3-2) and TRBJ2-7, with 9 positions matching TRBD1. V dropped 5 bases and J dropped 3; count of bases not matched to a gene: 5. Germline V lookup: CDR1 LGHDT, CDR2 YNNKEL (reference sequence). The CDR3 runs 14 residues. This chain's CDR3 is CASSWWDRVYEQYF. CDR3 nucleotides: TGTGCCAGCAGCTGGTGGGACAGGGTCTACGAGCAGTACTTC.

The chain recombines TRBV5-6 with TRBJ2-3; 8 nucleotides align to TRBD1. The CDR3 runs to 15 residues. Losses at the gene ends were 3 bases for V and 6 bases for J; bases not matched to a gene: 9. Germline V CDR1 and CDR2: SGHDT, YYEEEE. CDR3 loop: CASSSAGGLRDTQYF. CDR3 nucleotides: TGTGCCAGCAGCTCGGCAGGGGGCTTAAGGGATACGCAGTATTTT.

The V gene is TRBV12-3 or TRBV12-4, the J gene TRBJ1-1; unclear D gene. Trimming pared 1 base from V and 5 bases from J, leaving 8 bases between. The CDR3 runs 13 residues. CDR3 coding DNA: TGTGCCAGCAGTTTAGATGCCGGTACTGAAGCTTTCTTT. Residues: CASSLDAGTEAFF.

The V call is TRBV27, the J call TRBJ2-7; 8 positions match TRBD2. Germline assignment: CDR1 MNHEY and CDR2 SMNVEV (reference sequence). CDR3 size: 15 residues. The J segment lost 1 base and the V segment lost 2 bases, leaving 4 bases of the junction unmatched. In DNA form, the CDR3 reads TGTGCCAGCAGTTTACTGACTAGCGCGTCCTACGAGCAGTACTTC. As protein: CASSLLTSASYEQYF.

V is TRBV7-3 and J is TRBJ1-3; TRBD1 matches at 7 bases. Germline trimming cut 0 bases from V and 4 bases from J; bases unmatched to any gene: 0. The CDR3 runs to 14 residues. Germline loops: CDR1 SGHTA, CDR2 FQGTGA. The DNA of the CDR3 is TGTGCCAGCAGCTTAACGGGACAGGGAAACACCATATATTTT. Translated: CASSLTGQGNTIYF.

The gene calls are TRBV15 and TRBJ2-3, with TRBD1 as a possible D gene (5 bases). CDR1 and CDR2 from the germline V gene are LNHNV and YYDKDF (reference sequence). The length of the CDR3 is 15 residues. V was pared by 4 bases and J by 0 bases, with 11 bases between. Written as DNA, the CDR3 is TGTGCCACCAGCAAAGGGGTGGCGAGCACAGATACGCAGTATTTT. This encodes CATSKGVASTDTQYF.

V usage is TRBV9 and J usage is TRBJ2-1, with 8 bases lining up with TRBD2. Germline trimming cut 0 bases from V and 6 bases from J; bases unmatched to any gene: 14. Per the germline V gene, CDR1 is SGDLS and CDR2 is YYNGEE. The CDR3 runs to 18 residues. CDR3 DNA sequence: TGTGCCAGCAGCGTAGCGTTCGGGGGGGAGGGCCTCGGCAATGAGCAGTTCTTC. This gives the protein CASSVAFGGEGLGNEQFF.

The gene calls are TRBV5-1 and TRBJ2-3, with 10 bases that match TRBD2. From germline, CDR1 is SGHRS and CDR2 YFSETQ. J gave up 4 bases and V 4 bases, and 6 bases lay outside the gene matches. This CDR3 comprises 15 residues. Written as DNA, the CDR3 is TGCGCCAGCAGCCTTGTGCTAGCGGGAGCAGATACGCAGTATTTT. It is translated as CASSLVLAGADTQYF.

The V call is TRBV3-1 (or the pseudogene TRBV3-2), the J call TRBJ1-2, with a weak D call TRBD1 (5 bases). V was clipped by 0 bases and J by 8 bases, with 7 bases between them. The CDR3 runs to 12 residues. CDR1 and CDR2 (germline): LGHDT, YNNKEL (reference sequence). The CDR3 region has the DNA TGTGCCAGCAGCCAAGATCAGGGAGGCTACACCTTC. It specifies CASSQDQGGYTF.

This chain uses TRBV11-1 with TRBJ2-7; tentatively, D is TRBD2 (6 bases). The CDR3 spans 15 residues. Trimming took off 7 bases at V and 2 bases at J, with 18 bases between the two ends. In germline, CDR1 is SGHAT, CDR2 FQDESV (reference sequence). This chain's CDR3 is CASTPHRDSTYEQYF. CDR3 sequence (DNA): TGTGCCAGCACCCCCCACCGGGACTCCACCTACGAGCAGTACTTC. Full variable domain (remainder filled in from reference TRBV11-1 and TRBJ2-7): EAEVAQSPRYKITEKSQAVAFWCDPISGHATLYWYRQILGQGPELLVQFQDESVVDDSQLPKDRFSAERLKGVDSTLKIQPAELGDSAMYLCASTPHRDSTYEQYFGPGTRLTVT.

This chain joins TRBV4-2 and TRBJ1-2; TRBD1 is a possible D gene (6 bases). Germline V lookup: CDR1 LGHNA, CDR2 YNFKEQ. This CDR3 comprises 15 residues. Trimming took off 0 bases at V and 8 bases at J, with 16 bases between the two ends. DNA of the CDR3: TGTGCCAGCAGCCAAGAATCGACAGGCCCTTGGGGCTACACCTTC. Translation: CASSQESTGPWGYTF.

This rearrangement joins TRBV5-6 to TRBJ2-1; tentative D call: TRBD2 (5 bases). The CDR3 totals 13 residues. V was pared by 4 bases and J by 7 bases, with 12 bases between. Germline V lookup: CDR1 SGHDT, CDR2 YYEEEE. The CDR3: CASSPRGWNEQFF. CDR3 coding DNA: TGTGCCAGCAGCCCTAGAGGGTGGAATGAGCAGTTCTTC.

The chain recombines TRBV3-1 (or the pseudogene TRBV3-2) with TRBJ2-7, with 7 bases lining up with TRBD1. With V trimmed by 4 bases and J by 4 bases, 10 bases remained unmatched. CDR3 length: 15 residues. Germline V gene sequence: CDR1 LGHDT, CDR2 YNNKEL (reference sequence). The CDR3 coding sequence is TGTGCCAGCAGCCGAACGGGACAGACTAATTACGAGCAGTACTTC. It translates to CASSRTGQTNYEQYF.

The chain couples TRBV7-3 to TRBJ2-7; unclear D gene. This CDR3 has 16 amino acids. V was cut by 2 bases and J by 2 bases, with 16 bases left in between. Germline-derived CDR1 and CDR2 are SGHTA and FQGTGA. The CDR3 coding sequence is TGTGCCAGCAGCTTACTAGGAAACCTTGCCCCCTACGAGCAGTACTTC. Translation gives CASSLLGNLAPYEQYF.

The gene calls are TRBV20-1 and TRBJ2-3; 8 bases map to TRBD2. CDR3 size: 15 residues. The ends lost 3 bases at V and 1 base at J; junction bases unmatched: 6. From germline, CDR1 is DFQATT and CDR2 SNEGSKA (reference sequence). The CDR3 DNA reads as TGCAGTGCTAGTAGCGGGGAATCCCGCACAGATACGCAGTATTTT. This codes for CSASSGESRTDTQYF.

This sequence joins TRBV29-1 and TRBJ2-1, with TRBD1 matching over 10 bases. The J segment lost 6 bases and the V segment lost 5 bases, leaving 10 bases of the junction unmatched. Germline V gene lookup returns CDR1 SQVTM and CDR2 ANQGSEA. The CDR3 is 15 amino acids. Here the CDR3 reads CSVHRGTGVINEQFF. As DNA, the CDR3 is TGCAGCGTTCACCGGGGGACAGGGGTTATCAATGAGCAGTTCTTC.

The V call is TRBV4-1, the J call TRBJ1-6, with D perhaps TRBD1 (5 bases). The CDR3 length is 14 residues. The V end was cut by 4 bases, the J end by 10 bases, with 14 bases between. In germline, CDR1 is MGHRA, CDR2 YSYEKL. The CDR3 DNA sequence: TGCGCCAGCAGCCCTCAGTTAGGGGAATCACCCCTCCACTTT. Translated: CASSPQLGESPLHF.

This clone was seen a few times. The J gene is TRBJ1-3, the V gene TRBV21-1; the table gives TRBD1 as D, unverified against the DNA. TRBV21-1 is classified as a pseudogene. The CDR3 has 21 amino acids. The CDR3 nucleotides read TGTGCCAGCAGCAGTCACTGGGATCAGGGATCGACCAATTCCTCTGGAAACACCATATATTTT. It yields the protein CASSSHWDQGSTNSSGNTIYF.

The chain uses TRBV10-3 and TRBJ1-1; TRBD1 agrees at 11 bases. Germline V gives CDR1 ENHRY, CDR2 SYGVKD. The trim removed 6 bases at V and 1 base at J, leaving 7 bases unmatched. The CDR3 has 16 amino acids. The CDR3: CAISLRDRGENTEAFF. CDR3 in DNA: TGTGCCATCAGCCTCCGGGACAGGGGGGAGAACACTGAAGCTTTCTTT.

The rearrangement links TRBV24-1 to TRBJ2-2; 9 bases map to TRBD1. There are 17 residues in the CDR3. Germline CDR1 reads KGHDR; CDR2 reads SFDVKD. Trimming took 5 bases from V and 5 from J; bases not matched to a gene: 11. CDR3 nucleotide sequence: TGTGCCACCAGTGCCACACCACAGGGGGCGTGGACCGGGGAGCTGTTTTTT. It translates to CATSATPQGAWTGELFF.

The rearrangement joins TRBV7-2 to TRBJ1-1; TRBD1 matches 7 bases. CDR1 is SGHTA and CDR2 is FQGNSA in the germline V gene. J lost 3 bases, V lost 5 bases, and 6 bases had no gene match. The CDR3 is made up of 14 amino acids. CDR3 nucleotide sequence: TGTGCCAGCAGCCGCGGACAGGTATACACTGAAGCTTTCTTT. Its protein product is CASSRGQVYTEAFF.